The clone carrying this T cell receptor beta chain was observed many times. Its antigen is currently unknown. The ends were cut back, 5 bases at V and 0 bases at J, with 12 bases in the middle. Germline-derived CDR1 and CDR2 are MGHDK and SYGVNS. CDR3 length: 15 residues. These data are taken from a study of early T cells in non-severe SARS-CoV-2 infection. Study-wide background: Sequencing input comprised bulk RNA from unsorted whole blood; chain pairing was not available. Findings and caveats of the study: Matching with VDJdb favored anti-spike CD8 responses (missing private and CD4 specificities).

Attachment of unique molecular identifiers to individual cDNA molecules was performed. TCRdb itself ran the 5' RACE reads through MiXCR, one entry per CDR3 protein. The sample has under 70,000 distinct CDR3 sequences, about 13% seen once. This receptor was taken from an adult who was a healthcare worker with PCR-confirmed SARS-CoV-2 infection or an uninfected control (not recorded which). The sequenced sample was whole blood. V and J are TRBV25-1 and TRBJ2-3, with D perhaps matching TRBD1 (6 bases). The CDR3 DNA reads as TGTGCCAGCAGTATGCTAGGGGGTAGCACAGATACGCAGTATTTT. This codes for CASSMLGGSTDTQYF.